This T cell receptor beta chain was sequenced for a study of cytomegalovirus exposure and HLA in healthy donors. Whole-study findings and limits: As a later analysis showed, a missense DCLRE1C variant was linked to trimming of TCR beta V- and J-genes.

This PCR relied on a set of 60 Vbeta primers and 13 Jbeta primers. Generated by immunoSEQ multiplex PCR, the TCRdb table keeps only in-frame clones and is missing some. The sample contains under 150,000 clones, about 80% of which appear only once. In regard to this clone: What it binds is not known. This same CDR3 is encoded by further DNA sequences in the sample.

What was sequenced was PBMCs. The TCR sequence derives from a man aged 25 to 40 in good health and CMV-seropositive.

CDR3 amino acids: CASSLRDYGYTF. The CDR3 DNA follows: TGTGCCAGCAGCTTGAGGGACTATGGCTACACCTTC. V usage is TRBV7-9 and J usage is TRBJ1-2; D gene ambiguous. This CDR3 region has 12 residues. Germline-derived CDR1 and CDR2 are SEHNR and FQNEAQ (reference sequence). With 3 bases removed from V and 3 bases from J, the gap between germline ends came to 5 bases.